The clone carrying this TCR beta chain was seen a single time. Its specificity is not known. Sequence at one end of the junction differs from germline and may be a read error. This sample was included in a study of tumor and adjacent non-tumor tissue in lung cancer. At the level of the study: Aged about 31 to 80 years, patients included 10 men and roughly 5 women with stage I to III disease. Each sample yielded roughly 4 million productive TCRbeta reads on average.

A modified ARM-PCR protocol with three rounds of nested PCR amplified TCRbeta. MiXCR, applied by TCRdb to the multiplex PCR reads, yields one record per CDR3 protein. The sample includes tens of thousands of distinct CDR3 sequences, 76% seen only once; the top ten take under 50%. No cell sorting was done before RNA was extracted from the tissue. Distant lung tissue was collected more than 3 cm away from the tumor edge. General study findings and limits: Tumor repertoires had a smaller top 100 clone share than normal lung. Patients with more diverse tumor TCRs had worse survival.

CDR3 length: 13 residues. Germline V gene sequence: CDR1 MDHEN, CDR2 SYDVKM. The chain has TRBV28 and TRBJ2-6; D perhaps matches TRBD2 (5 bases). The TCR was taken from a man between 65 and 85 years old with non-small cell lung cancer. Sequences were obtained from distant non-tumor lung tissue. The CDR3 is CASRDSGTNVLAF. In DNA form, the CDR3 reads TGTGCCAGCAGGGATTCGGGAACCAACGTCCTGGCATTC.